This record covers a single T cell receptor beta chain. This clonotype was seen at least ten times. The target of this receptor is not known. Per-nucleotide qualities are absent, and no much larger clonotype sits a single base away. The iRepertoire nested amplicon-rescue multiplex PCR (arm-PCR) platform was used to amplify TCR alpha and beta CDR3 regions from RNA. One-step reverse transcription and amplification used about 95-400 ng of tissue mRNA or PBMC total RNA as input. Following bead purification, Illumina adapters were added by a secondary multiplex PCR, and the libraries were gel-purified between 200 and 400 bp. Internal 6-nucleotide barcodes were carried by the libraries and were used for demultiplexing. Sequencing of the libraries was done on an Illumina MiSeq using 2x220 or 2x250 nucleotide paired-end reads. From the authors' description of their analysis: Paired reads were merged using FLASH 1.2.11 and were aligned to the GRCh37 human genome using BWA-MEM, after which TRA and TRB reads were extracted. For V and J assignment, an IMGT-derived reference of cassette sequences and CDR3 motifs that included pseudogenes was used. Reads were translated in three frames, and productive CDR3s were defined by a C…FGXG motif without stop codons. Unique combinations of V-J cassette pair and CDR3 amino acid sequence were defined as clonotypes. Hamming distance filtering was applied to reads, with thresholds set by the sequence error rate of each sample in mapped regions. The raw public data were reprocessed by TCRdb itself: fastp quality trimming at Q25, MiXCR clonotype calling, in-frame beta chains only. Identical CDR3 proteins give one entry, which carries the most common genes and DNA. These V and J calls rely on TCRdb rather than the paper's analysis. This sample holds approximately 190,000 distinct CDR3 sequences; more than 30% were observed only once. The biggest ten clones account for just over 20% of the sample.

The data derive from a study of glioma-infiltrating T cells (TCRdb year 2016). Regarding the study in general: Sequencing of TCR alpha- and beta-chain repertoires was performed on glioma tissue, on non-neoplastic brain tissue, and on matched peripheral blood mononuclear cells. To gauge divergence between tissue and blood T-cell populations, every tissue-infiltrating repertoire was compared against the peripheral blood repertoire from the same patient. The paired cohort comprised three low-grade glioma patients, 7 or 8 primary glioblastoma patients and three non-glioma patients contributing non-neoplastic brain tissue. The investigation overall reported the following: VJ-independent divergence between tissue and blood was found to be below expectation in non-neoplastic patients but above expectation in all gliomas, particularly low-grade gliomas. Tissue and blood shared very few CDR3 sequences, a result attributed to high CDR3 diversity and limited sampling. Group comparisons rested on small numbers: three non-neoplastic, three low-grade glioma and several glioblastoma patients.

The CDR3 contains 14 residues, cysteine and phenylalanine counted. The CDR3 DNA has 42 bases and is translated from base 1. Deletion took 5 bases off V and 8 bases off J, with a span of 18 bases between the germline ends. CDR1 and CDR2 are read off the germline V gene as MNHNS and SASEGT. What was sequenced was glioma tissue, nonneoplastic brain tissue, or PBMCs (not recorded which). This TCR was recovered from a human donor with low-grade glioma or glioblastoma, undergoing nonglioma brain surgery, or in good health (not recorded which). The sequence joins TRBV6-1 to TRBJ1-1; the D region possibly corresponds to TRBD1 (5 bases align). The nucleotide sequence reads TGTGCCAGCAGTCCCGAGTTTGAGAGGGGAGAAGCTTTCTTT. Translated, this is CASSPEFERGEAFF.